This T cell receptor delta chain was profiled in a study of delta chains in infants with herpesvirus infections (dated by TCRdb to the early 2020s). At the level of the whole study: From birth, the study prospectively followed a Ugandan infant birth cohort to characterize gammadelta T cell responses to primary cytomegalovirus (CMV) infection. Using PBMC, gammadelta TCRs were sequenced for approximately 18 CMV-infected infants, one of whom was congenitally infected, and for several CMV-uninfected infants who had enough sample available. Blood samples from the infants were grouped into approximate ages of 1.5, 4, 8 and 12 months. Previously published Belgian fetal and cord blood gammadelta TCR data were added only for comparison and were not generated in this cohort.

Remarks on this clone: Its cognate antigen has yet to be identified. Qualities for individual bases were not recorded, and no much larger clone is one base off.

The library was built by means of RT-PCR. To generate TCR cDNA, PBMC RNA underwent reverse transcription with SuperScript II using gamma-chain- and delta-chain-specific primers. The cDNA was purified with AMPure XP beads, then amplified and indexed with Illumina adapters using the Nextera XT Index Kit. gammadelta TCR libraries were sequenced on an Illumina MiSeq with a V2 300-cycle kit. On the authors' methods: Using MiXCR v2.1.12, CDR3 sequences were assembled, and reads were mapped onto D, J and V genes obtained from GenBank. VDJtools v1.2.1 was used to carry out repertoire analyses of the CDR3 clonotypes. TCRdb reran clone calling on the public reads with CATT; rows sharing one DNA sequence were then combined. These V and J calls originate from TCRdb's pipeline instead of the authors' own analysis. Present in this sample are approximately 400 delta-chain clones, approximately 8% of which were seen just once. Roughly 16% of the sample goes to the ten largest clones.

General study outcomes and caveats: Detection of the public clonotype was limited to the first time point after infection, and the public clonotype was not found in uninfected infants or in infants infected after 120 days. Limitations noted by the authors included a small sample size and a lack of race- or environment-matched controls, because nearly all Ugandans acquire CMV before adulthood. Presence of the public clonotype at levels below the detection limit might still occur in CMV-uninfected infants.

Pregnant women getting prenatal care were recruited in Kampala, Uganda, and their infants were enrolled; maternal HIV status had to be documented. Weekly visits were made to families, and infant clinical information, oral swabs and peripheral blood were collected beginning at 6 weeks of age and every 4 months thereafter. Blood was drawn into heparin tubes, and PBMC were isolated via Ficoll-Paque density gradient centrifugation and then cryopreserved. The specimen was peripheral blood, collected at time point 2 of longitudinal follow-up. This TCR was recovered from a human donor who was a Ugandan infant, either HIV-exposed or HIV-unexposed (not recorded which).

The CDR3 reads as follows: CALGELQGGYGADKLIF. The DNA sequence follows: TGTGCTCTTGGGGAACTACAGGGGGGATACGGGGCCGATAAACTCATCTTT. In this chain, TRDV1 is recombined with TRDJ1, with 10 middle bases fitting TRDD3. For CDR1 and CDR2, the germline V gene lists TSWWSYY and QGS. Measured from the cysteine to the phenylalanine, the CDR3 is 17 residues long. Of all the DNA, just the CDR3 is kept, 51 bases in frame from base 1. V is cut back by 0 bases and J by 3 bases, with 7 bases in the junction unmatched.